The 5 T cell receptor beta chains below come from one sample, sequenced in a study of T cells expressing NK-cell markers. No DNA is given; TCRdb re-called the 5' RACE reads and lists each CDR3 protein once. The sample has approximately 150,000 distinct CDR3 sequences. Sequencing was done on a sample of blood T cells: a sorted CD56 or NKG2C T cell subset, CD4+ or CD8+ T cells, or bulk PBMC T cells (not recorded which). The receptor set was obtained from a man in his late teens or twenties in good health.

The gene calls are TRBV24-1 and TRBJ2-5; TCRdb designates TRBD1, a call that cannot be tested without DNA. The CDR3 consists of 16 residues. The germline gives CDR1 KGHDR, CDR2 SFDVKD. This CDR3 reads CATSDLDLQGSVTQYF.

V gene TRBV7-6 combines with J gene TRBJ2-5; checking the TCRdb D call of TRBD1 is not possible without DNA. CDR1 is SGHVS and CDR2 is FNYEAQ in the germline V gene. This CDR3 has 16 amino acids. CDR3 loop: CASSFAVQGVQETQYF.

V usage is TRBV5-4 and J usage is TRBJ2-1; the TRBD2 assignment by TCRdb is unverifiable without DNA. The CDR3 is 16 residues long. Germline loops: CDR1 SGHNT, CDR2 YYREEE (reference sequence). The CDR3 loop is CASSFSLGLGYNEQFF.

V usage is TRBV18 and J usage is TRBJ2-1; the TCRdb call, TRBD1, lacks DNA for checking. In germline, CDR1 is KGHSH, CDR2 LQKENI. This CDR3 contains 16 residues. Here the CDR3 reads CASSPRTGRSYNEQFF. Together with reference TRBV18 and TRBJ2-1, the CDR3 gives the full variable domain: NAGVMQNPRHLVRRRGQEARLRCSPMKGHSHVYWYRQLPEEGLKFMVYLQKENIIDESGMPKERFSAEFPKEGPSILRIQQVVRGDSAAYFCASSPRTGRSYNEQFFGPGTRLTVL.

The chain links TRBV4-1 to TRBJ2-7; TCRdb proposes TRBD1, but this gene call is untestable without DNA. The germline gives CDR1 MGHRA, CDR2 YSYEKL. This CDR3 comprises 16 residues. CDR3 amino acids: CASSQGITNPGYEQYF.